The 4 T cell receptor beta chains below all came from one sample that was sequenced in a study of early T cells in non-severe SARS-CoV-2 infection. TCRdb redid the calling of the 5' RACE reads with MiXCR, one entry per CDR3 protein. The profile covers around 50,000 distinct CDR3 sequences, with roughly 12% appearing a single time and about 3% taken by the ten largest. Input material: whole blood. These receptors were obtained from an adult who was a healthcare worker with PCR-confirmed SARS-CoV-2 infection or an uninfected control (not recorded which).

This clonotype was observed many times. The chain recombines TRBV18 with TRBJ2-3; TRBD2 agrees at 8 bases. Germline V gives CDR1 KGHSH, CDR2 LQKENI. The V segment lost 3 bases and the J segment 3 bases; nucleotides outside the gene matches: 5. The CDR3 is made up of 15 amino acids. The CDR3 nucleotides are TGTGCCAGCTCACCCTCCGGGACTAGAACAGATACGCAGTATTTT. This translates into CASSPSGTRTDTQYF.

This clonotype was counted many times. V gene TRBV28 combines with J gene TRBJ2-7; 7 nucleotides line up with TRBD2. The V gene end was trimmed by 6 bases and the J gene end by 2 bases; junction bases not matched to a gene: 10. The CDR3 spans 15 residues. The V gene's germline CDR1 is MDHEN and CDR2 SYDVKM. CDR3 loop: CASRQPGLNTYEQYF. The CDR3 region has the DNA TGTGCCAGCAGACAGCCGGGACTAAATACCTACGAGCAGTACTTC. Looking up the rest from reference TRBV28 and TRBJ2-7 gives the full variable domain: DVKVTQSSRYLVKRTGEKVFLECVQDMDHENMFWYRQDPGLGLRLIYFSYDVKMKEKGDIPEGYSVSREKKERFSLILESASTNQTSMYLCASRQPGLNTYEQYFGPGTRLTVT.

The rearrangement uses TRBV20-1 and TRBJ2-2, with D perhaps matching TRBD2 (6 bases). Trimming took off 5 bases at V and 2 bases at J, with 18 bases between the two ends. The CDR3 length is 16 residues. Germline assignment: CDR1 DFQATT and CDR2 SNEGSKA (reference sequence). The DNA for the CDR3 is TGCAGTGCTGCCTCAGGAGGGGCGCCTAACACCGGGGAGCTGTTTTTT. Encoded protein: CSAASGGAPNTGELFF.

The CDR3 here is CASYSGVETQYF. Here the CDR3 DNA reads TGTGCCAGCTATAGCGGGGTGGAGACCCAGTACTTC. The chain couples TRBV2 to TRBJ2-5; the match to TRBD2 covers 8 bases. Per the germline V gene, CDR1 is SNHLY and CDR2 is FYNNEI. Trimming took 8 bases from V and 5 from J; bases not matched to a gene: 4. This CDR3 region has 12 residues.